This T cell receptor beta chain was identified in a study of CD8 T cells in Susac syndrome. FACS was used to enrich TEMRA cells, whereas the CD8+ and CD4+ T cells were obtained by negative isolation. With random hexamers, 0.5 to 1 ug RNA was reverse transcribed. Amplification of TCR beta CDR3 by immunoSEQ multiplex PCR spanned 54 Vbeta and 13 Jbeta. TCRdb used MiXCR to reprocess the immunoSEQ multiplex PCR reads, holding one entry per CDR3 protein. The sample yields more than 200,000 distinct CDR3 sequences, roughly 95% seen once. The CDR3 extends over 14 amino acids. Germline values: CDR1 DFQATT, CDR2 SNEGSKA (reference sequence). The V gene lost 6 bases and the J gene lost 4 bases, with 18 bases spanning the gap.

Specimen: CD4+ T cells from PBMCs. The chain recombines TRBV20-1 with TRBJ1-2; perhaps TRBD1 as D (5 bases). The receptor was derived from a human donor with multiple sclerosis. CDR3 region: CSAILGQSAYGYTF. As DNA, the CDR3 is TGCAGTGCGATCCTGGGGCAGTCCGCCTATGGCTACACCTTC.